Listed below are T cell receptor beta chains from one sample, sequenced in a study of cytomegalovirus exposure and HLA in healthy donors. Clones were sequenced by immunoSEQ multiplex PCR, and TCRdb holds only the in-frame ones, with some missing. The table lists approximately 100,000 clones, approximately 89% of them singletons, with roughly 8.3% in the top ten. The specimen was PBMCs. The source is a young man in good health and CMV-seropositive. Each CDR3 is given with its conserved first and last residue. A D gene is named only where the DNA matches it firmly. Clone size, where shown, is once, few, many, or a class for clones that have expanded.

V gene	D gene	J gene	clone size	CDR3 protein	CDR3 DNA
TRBV27	.	TRBJ2-2	.	CASSLSGQGIRTGELFF	TGTGCCAGCAGTTTATCGGGCCAGGGGATACGGACCGGGGAGCTGTTTTTT
TRBV30	.	TRBJ1-5	few	CAWSNGNNQPQHF	TGTGCCTGGAGTAACGGGAATAATCAGCCCCAGCATTTT
TRBV7-8	.	TRBJ1-4	.	CASTLLGEKLFF	TGTGCCAGCACCCTTCTAGGTGAAAAACTGTTTTTT
TRBV6-1	.	TRBJ2-1	.	CATSRGVGSYNEQFF	TGTGCCACATCCCGGGGAGTAGGTTCCTACAATGAGCAGTTCTTC
TRBV5-1	TRBD2	TRBJ2-7	.	CASSPSLLAGSYEQYF	TGCGCCAGCAGCCCGAGCCTACTAGCGGGTAGCTACGAGCAGTACTTC
TRBV7-2	TRBD1	TRBJ1-5	.	CASSSGTTGRRNQPQHF	TGTGCCAGCAGCTCTGGAACGACAGGGCGAAGAAATCAGCCCCAGCATTTT
TRBV29-1	TRBD1	TRBJ2-7	.	CSVNRDRGRDEQYF	TGCAGCGTGAACCGGGACAGGGGGCGCGATGAGCAGTACTTC
TRBV5-4	.	TRBJ1-2	.	CASSLQGANYGYTF	TGTGCCAGCAGCTTACAGGGCGCGAACTATGGCTACACCTTC
TRBV11-2	.	TRBJ2-3	.	CASSLSWGGTDTQYF	TGTGCCAGCAGCTTAAGTTGGGGAGGCACAGATACGCAGTATTTT
TRBV21-1	.	TRBJ2-7	.	CAVWTGCNSYEQYF	TGTGCCGTTTGGACAGGGTGTAACTCCTACGAGCAGTACTTC
TRBV30	TRBD1	TRBJ2-2	.	CAWSPTGERSNTGELFF	TGTGCCTGGAGTCCTACAGGGGAGAGAAGTAACACCGGGGAGCTGTTTTTT
TRBV19	TRBD1	TRBJ1-5	few	CASTHRDRVNQPQHF	TGTGCCAGTACCCACCGGGACAGGGTCAATCAGCCCCAGCATTTT
TRBV5-1	TRBD1	TRBJ2-7	.	CASSFYQGAPGEQYF	TGCGCCAGCAGCTTTTATCAGGGGGCCCCTGGCGAGCAGTACTTC
TRBV5-8	TRBD1	TRBJ2-7	once	CASSRDSGNSYEQYF	TGTGCCAGCAGCCGGGACAGCGGTAACTCCTACGAGCAGTACTTC
TRBV5-1	.	TRBJ2-2	.	CASSLQGEGTGELFF	TGCGCCAGCAGCTTACAGGGGGAGGGAACCGGGGAGCTGTTTTTT
TRBV9	.	TRBJ2-2	.	CASSVDHGTGELFF	TGTGCCAGCAGCGTAGATCACGGCACCGGGGAGCTGTTTTTT
TRBV11-2	.	TRBJ1-1	once	CASSLRQLLNTEAFF	TGTGCCAGCAGCTTGAGACAGCTCCTGAACACTGAAGCTTTCTTT
TRBV7-8	.	TRBJ2-5	.	CASSLGTTETQYF	TGTGCCAGCAGCTTAGGGACTACAGAGACCCAGTACTTC
TRBV4-1	.	TRBJ1-5	few	CASSAQGRWQPQHF	TGCGCCAGTAGTGCACAGGGAAGATGGCAGCCCCAGCATTTT
TRBV11-2	TRBD2	TRBJ2-2	.	CASSFLSGSSTGELFF	TGTGCCAGCAGCTTCCTAAGCGGGAGCAGTACCGGGGAGCTGTTTTTT
TRBV5-1	.	TRBJ1-3	.	CASSQDSSGNTIYF	TGCGCCAGCAGCCAGGACAGCTCTGGAAACACCATATATTTT
TRBV28	TRBD1	TRBJ2-7	.	CASSSAGQGVYEQYF	TGTGCCAGCAGTTCAGCGGGACAGGGGGTTTACGAGCAGTACTTC
TRBV7-7	TRBD2	TRBJ2-3	.	CASSPALSGTTDTQYF	TGTGCTAGCAGCCCCGCGTTAAGCGGGACCACAGATACGCAGTATTTT
TRBV11-3	.	TRBJ1-6	.	CASSSDRNSPLHF	TGTGCCAGCAGCTCGGACAGAAATTCACCCCTCCACTTT
TRBV7-8	TRBD2	TRBJ2-7	.	CASSSREAYEQYF	TGTGCCAGCAGCAGCCGGGAGGCCTACGAGCAGTACTTC
TRBV27	.	TRBJ1-6	.	CASSLFGRGNSPLHF	TGTGCCAGCAGTTTATTTGGCAGGGGAAACTCACCCCTCCACTTT
TRBV7-9	.	TRBJ1-3	once	CASRQISGNTIYF	TGTGCCAGTCGACAGATCTCTGGAAACACCATATATTTT
TRBV7-8	.	TRBJ1-1	.	CASTLTVGAEAFF	TGTGCCAGCACCCTGACAGTTGGGGCTGAAGCTTTCTTT